This T cell receptor (beta chain) was recorded in a study of cytomegalovirus exposure and HLA in healthy donors. The PCR contained 60 Vbeta and 13 Jbeta primers. Using immunoSEQ multiplex PCR, the repertoire was profiled, and TCRdb retains in-frame clones only, with some absent. The table lists approximately 180,000 clones, 75% to 85% of them singletons. The J segment lost 3 bases and the V segment lost 6 bases, leaving 2 bases of the junction unmatched. Germline CDR1 and CDR2: MNHNS and SASEGT. The CDR3 sequence is 13 residues long. Sequenced: PBMCs. This rearrangement joins TRBV6-1 to TRBJ1-1; 9 positions agree with TRBD1. The receptor was isolated from a man aged 30-40 years in good health and CMV-seropositive. CDR3 bases: TGTGCCAGCAGGACAGGGGGGGACACTGAAGCTTTCTTT. It codes for CASRTGGDTEAFF.